This is a list of T cell receptor beta chains from one sample in a study of naive and memory T cell subsets. MiXCR, applied by TCRdb to the UMI-ligation and nested PCR reads, yields one record per CDR3 protein. The sample comprises around 130,000 distinct CDR3 sequences, just over 35% of which are singletons, and approximately 0.9% rests with the top ten. Sequenced: central memory CD4+ T cells from blood. These receptors were collected from a human donor in good health. The CDR3 runs from the conserved cysteine through the conserved F or W. Fields, in order: CDR3 DNA, CDR3 protein, D gene, clone size, J gene, V gene. The D gene is left open where the match is weak. A clone size is listed for some rows: how often the clone was seen (once, few, many), or a class if it is expanded.

TGTGCCTGGAGTCAGGGGGCTGTAAATGAGCAGTTCTTC	CAWSQGAVNEQFF	TRBD1	.	TRBJ2-1	TRBV30
TGTGCCACCAGCAGAGATTTAACAGAGGGGGCCTATGGCTACACCTTC	CATSRDLTEGAYGYTF	TRBD1	few	TRBJ1-2	TRBV15
TGCGCCAGCAGCTTAGGACGAAGAGCCTACGAGCAGTACTTC	CASSLGRRAYEQYF	.	.	TRBJ2-7	TRBV5-1
TGCGCCAGCCGAGGGGACTTACAGATTAACTATGGCTACACCTTC	CASRGDLQINYGYTF	.	few	TRBJ1-2	TRBV5-1
TGTGCCATCAGTGGAGCCCTCAAACCCTACGAGCAGTACTTC	CAISGALKPYEQYF	.	few	TRBJ2-7	TRBV10-3
TGCGCCAGCAGCCCCATATCGAGGCGTGATTCACCCCTCCACTTT	CASSPISRRDSPLHF	.	once	TRBJ1-6	TRBV5-1
TGTGCCAGCAGCTCCGGGACAGAGTACAATGAGCAGTTCTTC	CASSSGTEYNEQFF	TRBD1	many	TRBJ2-1	TRBV5-5
TGTGCCACCAGCCCTTCCCGAATGGGCTATGGCTACACCTTC	CATSPSRMGYGYTF	.	few	TRBJ1-2	TRBV15
TGTGCCAGCAGTTTTGAAGGGATGGGGAAAAACATTCAGTACTTC	CASSFEGMGKNIQYF	.	.	TRBJ2-4	TRBV27
TGCAGTGCTAGGAAAAGGGGAGTCAACACTGAAGCTTTCTTT	CSARKRGVNTEAFF	.	.	TRBJ1-1	TRBV20-1
TGTGCCAGCAGTTCCTATAGCGGGAGGGTTTACAATGAGCAGTTCTTC	CASSSYSGRVYNEQFF	TRBD2	few	TRBJ2-1	TRBV12-3/TRBV12-4
TGCAGTGCGCGTACGAGTGGTAGGGGAAACATTCAGTACTTC	CSARTSGRGNIQYF	.	.	TRBJ2-4	TRBV20-1
TGTGCCAGCAGCTTCTTGGGCACAGGCGAGACCCAAGAGACCCAGTACTTC	CASSFLGTGETQETQYF	.	few	TRBJ2-5	TRBV5-4
TGTGCCAGCAGCCAAGGCAGGGGCAGCGACGAGCAGTACTTC	CASSQGRGSDEQYF	.	.	TRBJ2-7	TRBV4-2
TGCAGTGCCTTAGCGGGACGAGAGACCCAGTACTTC	CSALAGRETQYF	TRBD2	.	TRBJ2-5	TRBV20-1
TGTGCCAGCAGCCTGACTAGCGGGGCATTGGGTTACAATGAGCAGTTCTTC	CASSLTSGALGYNEQFF	TRBD2	.	TRBJ2-1	TRBV5-4
TGCGCCAGCAGCTTACAGGGGGTAGGCGCTGGGGCCAACGTCCTGACTTTC	CASSLQGVGAGANVLTF	TRBD1	few	TRBJ2-6	TRBV5-1
TGTGCCAGCAGCGTAGCTGGGGTTAGTAGGAGCAATGAGCAGTTCTTC	CASSVAGVSRSNEQFF	.	.	TRBJ2-1	TRBV9
TGTGCCAGCAATAATCGGATAGGGGGCCCTAGCACAGATACGCAGTATTTT	CASNNRIGGPSTDTQYF	TRBD1	few	TRBJ2-3	TRBV28
TGTGCCAGCAGGGAGAGCGGGAGGGGATACGAGCAGTACTTC	CASRESGRGYEQYF	TRBD2	.	TRBJ2-7	TRBV28
TGCAGTGCTAACAGCGGGAGGGCGTCAGATACGCAGTATTTT	CSANSGRASDTQYF	TRBD2	.	TRBJ2-3	TRBV20-1
TGTGCCAGCAGCTTAGCGTACGAAGATACGCAGTATTTT	CASSLAYEDTQYF	.	.	TRBJ2-3	TRBV7-3
TGTGCCAGCAGGGGATTCGCGGCGGGAGTAGCCAAAAACATTCAGTACTTC	CASRGFAAGVAKNIQYF	TRBD2	.	TRBJ2-4	TRBV6-1
TGTGCCAGCGGAAAAAAAGAGACCCAGTACTTC	CASGKKETQYF	.	few	TRBJ2-5	TRBV27
TGTGCCAGCAGCCAAGAGCAGGGTTTCTACGAGCAGTACTTC	CASSQEQGFYEQYF	.	.	TRBJ2-7	TRBV3-1
TGTGCCAGCAGCCAGGGCAGAGCTGGGGCCAACGTCCTGACTTTC	CASSQGRAGANVLTF	.	few	TRBJ2-6	TRBV3-1
TGCGCCAGCAGCTTGCAGGATGATGGCTACACCTTC	CASSLQDDGYTF	.	.	TRBJ1-2	TRBV5-1
TGTGCCAGCAGCCCCTGGGCTAGCGGGATGGGAGAGACCCAGTACTTC	CASSPWASGMGETQYF	TRBD2	.	TRBJ2-5	TRBV7-8
TGCAGCGCGGGGCAGGGTGGAGGGACCAAAAACATTCAGTACTTC	CSAGQGGGTKNIQYF	.	.	TRBJ2-4	TRBV29-1
TGTGCCAGCAGTGAAGGTCCTCACCCCCGCAATGAGCAGTTCTTC	CASSEGPHPRNEQFF	.	once	TRBJ2-1	TRBV6-1
TGTGCCAGCAGTCGTGTTGCACAGGGAAATCAGCCCCAGCATTTT	CASSRVAQGNQPQHF	.	.	TRBJ1-5	TRBV28
TGTGCCAGCAGTTTAGGTAGGGGGATTAACTCCTACGAGCAGTACTTC	CASSLGRGINSYEQYF	.	few	TRBJ2-7	TRBV28
TGTGCCAGCAGTTTAATACTTATCGGTCGGACAGGGTTTGGCTACAATGAGCAGTTCTTC	CASSLILIGRTGFGYNEQFF	TRBD1	many	TRBJ2-1	TRBV28
TGTGCCAGCAGTAACGACCGTAGTCAGCCCCAGCATTTT	CASSNDRSQPQHF	.	few	TRBJ1-5	TRBV6-2/TRBV6-3
TGTGCCAGCTCGGACAGGGCCTCTAGCACAGATACGCAGTATTTT	CASSDRASSTDTQYF	TRBD1	few	TRBJ2-3	TRBV12-3/TRBV12-4
TGCAGCGTTGCAGGCAGGAGAGACACAGATACGCAGTATTTT	CSVAGRRDTDTQYF	.	many	TRBJ2-3	TRBV29-1
TGTGCCAGCAGTCAGACATTCTCTGGGGCCAACGTCCTGACTTTC	CASSQTFSGANVLTF	.	.	TRBJ2-6	TRBV6-4
TGCAGTGCTAGGTCCCAGGGGGGCTACGAGCAGTACTTC	CSARSQGGYEQYF	.	.	TRBJ2-7	TRBV20-1
TGTGCCAGCAGCTTAGGGCAGGGCGGCGAGCAGTACTTC	CASSLGQGGEQYF	.	many	TRBJ2-7	TRBV7-7
TGTGCCAGCACTGTAGCGGGAGTGAGGGAGCAGTACTTC	CASTVAGVREQYF	TRBD2	few	TRBJ2-7	TRBV12-3/TRBV12-4
TGTGCCATCAGTGAGAAGGATAGCGGGAGGACAGATACGCAGTATTTT	CAISEKDSGRTDTQYF	TRBD2	.	TRBJ2-3	TRBV10-3
TGCGCCAGCAGCCTTAGCGGAGACACAGATACGCAGTATTTT	CASSLSGDTDTQYF	.	few	TRBJ2-3	TRBV4-3
TGTGCCAGCAGCCCCCGATCCCGCGGGGTCGAGACTTTCTTT	CASSPRSRGVETFF	.	.	TRBJ1-1	TRBV28
TGTGCCAGCAGTTTGGGCGGGGTCACAGATACGCAGTATTTT	CASSLGGVTDTQYF	.	.	TRBJ2-3	TRBV28
TGCGCCAGCAGTGATTGGGGGCAGAGCGATGAGCAGTTCTTC	CASSDWGQSDEQFF	.	.	TRBJ2-1	TRBV10-2
TGTGCCACCAGCAGAGGTACGAGCGGCTCCTACAATGAGCAGTTCTTC	CATSRGTSGSYNEQFF	.	.	TRBJ2-1	TRBV15
TGTGCCAGCAGTCCCCGGGGGCGGGAGGGGGACTCTGGGGCCAACGTCCTGACTTTC	CASSPRGREGDSGANVLTF	TRBD2	.	TRBJ2-6	TRBV12-3/TRBV12-4
TGTGCCAGTAGTACCGGGACAGGGGATCAGCCCCAGCATTTT	CASSTGTGDQPQHF	TRBD1	few	TRBJ1-5	TRBV19
TGTGCCAGCAGTCCTCAGACTAGCAAAGAGACCCAGTACTTC	CASSPQTSKETQYF	TRBD2	.	TRBJ2-5	TRBV27
TGTGCCAGCAGTTATGGCGGATCTAACTATGGCTACACCTTC	CASSYGGSNYGYTF	.	.	TRBJ1-2	TRBV6-5